These 3 T cell receptor beta chains came from one sample sequenced in a study of T cell responses to AZD1222 COVID-19 vaccine. Produced via immunoSEQ multiplex PCR; TCRdb's table is partial and in-frame only. The table shows around 97,000 clones, with around nine tenths occurring only once. The sequenced sample was peripheral blood, obtained on day 0 of AZD1222 vaccination. These receptors all come from an adult in good health.

V and J are TRBV18 and TRBJ2-5; tentatively, D is TRBD1 or TRBD2 (6 bases each). CDR3 size: 13 residues. Germline V gene lookup returns CDR1 KGHSH and CDR2 LQKENI. Trimming stripped 5 bases from V and 4 bases from J, with 11 bases between. DNA for the CDR3: TGTGCCAGCTCAGGCTCGGGGGCAGAGACCCAGTACTTC. This encodes CASSGSGAETQYF.

V usage is TRBV4-3 and J usage is TRBJ2-7; D remains ambiguous. Germline V gene sequence: CDR1 LGHNA, CDR2 YSLEER. The CDR3 covers 15 residues. V dropped 0 bases and J dropped 1 base, with 10 bases sitting between them. The CDR3 protein is CASSQDWAQSYEQYF. In DNA, the CDR3 is TGCGCCAGCAGCCAAGATTGGGCACAATCCTACGAGCAGTACTTC.

This chain joins TRBV7-9 and TRBJ1-1, with 7 bases identical to TRBD1. The CDR3 is made up of 15 amino acids. The germline CDR1 and CDR2 sequences are SEHNR and FQNEAQ (reference sequence). Losses at the gene ends were 5 bases for V and 3 bases for J; bases not matched to a gene: 9. Here the CDR3 DNA reads TGTGCCAGCAGCCACCGGACAGGAGGGGACACTGAAGCTTTCTTT. It yields the protein CASSHRTGGDTEAFF.